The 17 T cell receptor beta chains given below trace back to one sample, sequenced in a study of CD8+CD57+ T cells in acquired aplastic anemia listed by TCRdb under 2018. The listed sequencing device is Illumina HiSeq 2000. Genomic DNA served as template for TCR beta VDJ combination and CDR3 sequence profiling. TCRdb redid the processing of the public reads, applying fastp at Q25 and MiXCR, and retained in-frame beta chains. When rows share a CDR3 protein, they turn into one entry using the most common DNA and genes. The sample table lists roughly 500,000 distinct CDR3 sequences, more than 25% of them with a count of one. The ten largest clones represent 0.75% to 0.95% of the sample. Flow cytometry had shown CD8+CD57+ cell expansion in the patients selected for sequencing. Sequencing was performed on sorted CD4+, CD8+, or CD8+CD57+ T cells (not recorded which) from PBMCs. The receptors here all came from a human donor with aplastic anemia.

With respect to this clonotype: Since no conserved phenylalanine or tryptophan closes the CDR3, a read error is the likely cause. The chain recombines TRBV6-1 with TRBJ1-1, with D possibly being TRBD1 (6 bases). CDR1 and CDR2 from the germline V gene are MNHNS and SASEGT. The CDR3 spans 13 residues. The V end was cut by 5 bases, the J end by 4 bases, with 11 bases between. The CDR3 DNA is TGTGCCAGCAGTCGACAGGCCTTCACTGAAGCTTTCCTT. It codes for CASSRQAFTEAFL.

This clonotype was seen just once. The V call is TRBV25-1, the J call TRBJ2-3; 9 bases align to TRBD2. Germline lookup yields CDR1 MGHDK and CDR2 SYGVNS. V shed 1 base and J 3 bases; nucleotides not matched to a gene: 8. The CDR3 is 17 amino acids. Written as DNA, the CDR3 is TGTGCCAGCAGTGAATTTAGCGGGAGTCTTTTAACAGATACGCAGTATTTT. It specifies CASSEFSGSLLTDTQYF.

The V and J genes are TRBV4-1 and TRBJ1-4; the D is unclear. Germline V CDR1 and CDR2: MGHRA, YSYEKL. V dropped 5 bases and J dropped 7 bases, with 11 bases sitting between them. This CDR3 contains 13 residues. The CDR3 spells CASSTTNGEKLFF. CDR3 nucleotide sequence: TGCGCCAGCAGCACAACTAATGGTGAAAAACTGTTTTTT.

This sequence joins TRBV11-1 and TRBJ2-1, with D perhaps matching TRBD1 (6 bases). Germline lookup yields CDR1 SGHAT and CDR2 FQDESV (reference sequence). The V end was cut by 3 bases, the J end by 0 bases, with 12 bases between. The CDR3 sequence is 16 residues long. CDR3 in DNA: TGTGCCAGCAGCTTCTGGACAGCTAGCTCCTACAATGAGCAGTTCTTC. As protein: CASSFWTASSYNEQFF.

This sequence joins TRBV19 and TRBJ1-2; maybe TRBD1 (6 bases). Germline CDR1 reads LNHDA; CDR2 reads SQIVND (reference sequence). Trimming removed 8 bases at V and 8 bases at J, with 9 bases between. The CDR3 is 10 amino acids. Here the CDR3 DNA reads TGTGCCAGTGCAGGACAGGGCTACACCTTC. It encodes CASAGQGYTF.

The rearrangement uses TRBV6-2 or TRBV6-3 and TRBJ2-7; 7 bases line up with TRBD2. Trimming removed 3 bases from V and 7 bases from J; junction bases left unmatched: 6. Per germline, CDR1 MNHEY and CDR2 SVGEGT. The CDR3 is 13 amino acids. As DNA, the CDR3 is TGTGCCAGCAGTTATCGGGGCGGGGGAGAGCAGTACTTC. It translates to CASSYRGGGEQYF.

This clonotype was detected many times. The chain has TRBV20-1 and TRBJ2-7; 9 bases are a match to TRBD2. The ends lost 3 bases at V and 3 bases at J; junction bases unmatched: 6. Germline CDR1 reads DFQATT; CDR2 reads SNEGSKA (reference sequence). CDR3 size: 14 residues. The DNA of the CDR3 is TGCAGTGCTAGGGGGATAGCGGGAGACTACGAGCAGTACTTC. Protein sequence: CSARGIAGDYEQYF.

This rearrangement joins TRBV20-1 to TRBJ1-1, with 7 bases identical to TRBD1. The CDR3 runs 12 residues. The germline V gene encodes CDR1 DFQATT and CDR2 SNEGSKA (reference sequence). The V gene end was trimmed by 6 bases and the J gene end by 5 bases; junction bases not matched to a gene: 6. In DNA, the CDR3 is TGCAGTGCAAGAAGGGGGCGAACTGAAGCTTTCTTT. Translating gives CSARRGRTEAFF.

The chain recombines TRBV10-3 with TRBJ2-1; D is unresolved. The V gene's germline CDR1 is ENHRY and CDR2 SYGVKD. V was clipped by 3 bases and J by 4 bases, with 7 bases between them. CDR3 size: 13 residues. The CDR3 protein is CAISEWLYNEQFF. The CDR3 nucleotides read TGTGCCATCAGTGAATGGTTGTACAATGAGCAGTTCTTC.

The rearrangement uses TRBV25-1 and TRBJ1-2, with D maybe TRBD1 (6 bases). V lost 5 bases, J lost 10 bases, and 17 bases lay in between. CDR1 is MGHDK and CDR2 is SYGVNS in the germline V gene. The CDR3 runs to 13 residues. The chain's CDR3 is CASSPQGGLHYTF. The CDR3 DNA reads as TGTGCCAGCAGTCCACAAGGGGGGTTGCACTACACCTTC.

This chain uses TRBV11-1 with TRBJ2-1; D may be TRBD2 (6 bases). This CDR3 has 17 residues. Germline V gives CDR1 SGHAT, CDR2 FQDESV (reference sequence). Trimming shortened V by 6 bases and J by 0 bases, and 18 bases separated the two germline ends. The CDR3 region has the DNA TGTGCCAGCAGACCCCATTGGTCCGGGAGCTCCTACAATGAGCAGTTCTTC. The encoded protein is CASRPHWSGSSYNEQFF.

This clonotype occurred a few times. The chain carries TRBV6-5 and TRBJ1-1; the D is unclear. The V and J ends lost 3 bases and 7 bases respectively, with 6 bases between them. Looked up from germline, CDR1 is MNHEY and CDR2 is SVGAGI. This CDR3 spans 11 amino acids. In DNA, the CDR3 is TGTGCCAGCAGTTATTTGGATGAAGCTTTCTTT. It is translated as CASSYLDEAFF.

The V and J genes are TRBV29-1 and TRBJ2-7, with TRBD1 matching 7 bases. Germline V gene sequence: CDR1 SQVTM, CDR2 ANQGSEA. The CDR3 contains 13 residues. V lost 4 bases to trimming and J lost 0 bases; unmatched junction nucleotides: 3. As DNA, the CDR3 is TGCAGCGTTGGACAGGGAAGCTCCTACGAGCAGTACTTC. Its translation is CSVGQGSSYEQYF.

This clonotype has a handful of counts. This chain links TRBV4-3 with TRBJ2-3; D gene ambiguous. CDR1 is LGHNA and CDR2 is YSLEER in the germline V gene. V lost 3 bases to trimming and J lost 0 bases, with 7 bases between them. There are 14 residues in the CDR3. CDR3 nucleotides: TGCGCCAGCAGCCAGGCTTATAGCACAGATACGCAGTATTTT. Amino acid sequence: CASSQAYSTDTQYF.

The DNA of the CDR3 is TGTGCCGGCATGGGTCAGAACTACGAGCAGTACTTC. This translates into CAGMGQNYEQYF. The chain has TRBV6-1 and TRBJ2-7; the D is unclear. This CDR3 has 12 residues. The germline V gene has CDR1 MNHNS and CDR2 SASEGT. V was trimmed by 11 bases and J by 3 bases, leaving 14 bases between them.

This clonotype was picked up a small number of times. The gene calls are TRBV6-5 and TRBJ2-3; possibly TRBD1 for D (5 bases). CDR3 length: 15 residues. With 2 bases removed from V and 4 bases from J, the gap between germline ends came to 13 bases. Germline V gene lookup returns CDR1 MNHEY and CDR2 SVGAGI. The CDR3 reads CASSYGRVGADTQYF. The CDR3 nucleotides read TGTGCCAGCAGTTACGGCAGGGTTGGCGCAGATACGCAGTATTTT.

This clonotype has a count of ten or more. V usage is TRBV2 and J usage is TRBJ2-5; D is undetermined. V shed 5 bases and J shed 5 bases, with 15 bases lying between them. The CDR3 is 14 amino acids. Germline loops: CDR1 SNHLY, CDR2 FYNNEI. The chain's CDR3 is CASSLENWVETQYF. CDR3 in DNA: TGTGCCAGCAGTTTAGAAAACTGGGTGGAGACCCAGTACTTC.